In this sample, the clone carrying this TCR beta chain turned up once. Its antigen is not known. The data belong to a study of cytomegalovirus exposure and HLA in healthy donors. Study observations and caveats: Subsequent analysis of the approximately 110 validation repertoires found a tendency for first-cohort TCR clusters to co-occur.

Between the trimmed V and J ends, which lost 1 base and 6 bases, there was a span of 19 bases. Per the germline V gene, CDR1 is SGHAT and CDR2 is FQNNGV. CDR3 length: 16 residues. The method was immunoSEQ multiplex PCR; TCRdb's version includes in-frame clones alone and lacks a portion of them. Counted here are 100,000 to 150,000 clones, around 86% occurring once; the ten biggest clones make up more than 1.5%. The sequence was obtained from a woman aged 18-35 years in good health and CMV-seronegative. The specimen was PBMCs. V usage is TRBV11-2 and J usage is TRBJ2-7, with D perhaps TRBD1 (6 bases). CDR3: CASSLGRGMLASEQYF. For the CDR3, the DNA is TGTGCCAGCAGCTTAGGCAGGGGAATGCTGGCAAGCGAGCAGTACTTC. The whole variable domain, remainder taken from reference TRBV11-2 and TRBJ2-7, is EAGVAQSPRYKIIEKRQSVAFWCNPISGHATLYWYQQILGQGPKLLIQFQNNGVVDDSQLPKDRFSAERLKGVDSTLKIQPAKLEDSAVYLCASSLGRGMLASEQYFGPGTRLTVT.